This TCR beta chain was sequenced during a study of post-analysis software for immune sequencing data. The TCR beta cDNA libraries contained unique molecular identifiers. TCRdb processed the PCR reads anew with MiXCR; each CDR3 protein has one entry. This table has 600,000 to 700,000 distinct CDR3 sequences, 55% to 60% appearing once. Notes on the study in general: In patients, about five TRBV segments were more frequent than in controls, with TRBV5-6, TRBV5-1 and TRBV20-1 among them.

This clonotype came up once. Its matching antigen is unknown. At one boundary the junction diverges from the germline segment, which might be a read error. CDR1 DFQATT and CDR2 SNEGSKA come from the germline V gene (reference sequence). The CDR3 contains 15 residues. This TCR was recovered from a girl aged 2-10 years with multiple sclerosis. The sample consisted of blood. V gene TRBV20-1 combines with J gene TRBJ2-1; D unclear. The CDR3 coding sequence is TGCAGTGCTAATAAGTTTCAGAGCTCCTACAATGAGCAGGTCTTC. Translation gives CSANKFQSSYNEQVF.